The 20 T cell receptor beta chains reported below all come from one sample, sequenced in a study of T cell changes during pregnancy in multiple sclerosis. This table comes from immunoSEQ multiplex PCR, and its TCRdb copy is limited to in-frame clones, with some not included. Here the sample spans 12,000 or so clones, about 80% being singletons. Sequences were derived from CD8+ T cells from peripheral blood mononuclear cells, sampled after pregnancy. These receptor sequences come from a female donor in good health, enrolled as a control in a pregnancy study.

This rearrangement joins TRBV29-1 to TRBJ2-1, with 12 bases fitting TRBD2. CDR3 size: 14 residues. From germline, CDR1 is SQVTM and CDR2 ANQGSEA. Trimming took 6 bases from V and 5 from J; bases not matched to a gene: 5. CDR3 sequence: CSVLGLAGNNEQFF. CDR3 in DNA: TGCAGCGTCCTGGGACTAGCGGGCAACAATGAGCAGTTCTTC.

The gene calls are TRBV6-5 and TRBJ2-2; weak D call: TRBD1 (6 bases). The germline V gene has CDR1 MNHEY and CDR2 SVGAGI. This CDR3 is built from 15 residues. V lost 2 bases and J lost 0, with 7 bases in between. As DNA, the CDR3 is TGTGCCAGCAGTTACGGGACACCGAACACCGGGGAGCTGTTTTTT. The encoded protein is CASSYGTPNTGELFF.

This chain links TRBV7-9 with TRBJ2-7; no reliable D call. Trimming cost V 3 bases and J 4 bases, with 4 bases left between them. This CDR3 is 11 amino acids long. Germline V gene lookup returns CDR1 SEHNR and CDR2 FQNEAQ (reference sequence). CDR3 bases: TGTGCCAGCAGCTTCACTTACGAGCAGTACTTC. As protein: CASSFTYEQYF.

The V and J genes are TRBV18 and TRBJ2-1; 7 nucleotides line up with TRBD2. Germline CDR1 is KGHSH and CDR2 is LQKENI. Trimming cost V 4 bases and J 7 bases; bases outside gene matches: 4. CDR3 size: 13 residues. CDR3 coding DNA: TGTGCCAGCTCACAGCGGGACGAAAATGAGCAGTTCTTC. Protein: CASSQRDENEQFF.

This clone was detected once. The CDR3 sequence: CATQYGTGLSGNTIYF. The CDR3 region has the DNA TGTGCCACCCAATACGGGACTGGTCTCTCTGGAAACACCATATATTTT. The J gene is TRBJ1-3, the V gene TRBV5-6, with TRBD1 as a possible D gene (5 bases). In germline, CDR1 is SGHDT, CDR2 YYEEEE. This CDR3 has 16 residues. The V end was cut by 9 bases, the J end by 0 bases, with 19 bases between.

This clone was seen only once. The chain joins TRBV27 to TRBJ2-3; TRBD1 matches 7 bases. There are 14 residues in the CDR3. V trimming: 10 bases; J trimming: 4 bases; junction bases outside the gene matches: 11. CDR1 is MNHEY, CDR2 SMNVEV, per germline (reference sequence). CDR3 in DNA: TGTGCCACCATGACAGGGCTGGGGCCAGATACGCAGTATTTT. Its translation is CATMTGLGPDTQYF.

This chain links TRBV27 with TRBJ2-5, with TRBD2 matching 15 bases. Germline V gene lookup returns CDR1 MNHEY and CDR2 SMNVEV (reference sequence). The CDR3 is made up of 22 amino acids. V was clipped by 7 bases and J by 1 base; unmatched bases: 22. DNA of the CDR3: TGTGCCAGCACTTTCCATTTTGCCGGGACTAGCGGGGGGCCAGGCTCCCAAGAGACCCAGTACTTC. It translates to CASTFHFAGTSGGPGSQETQYF.

The gene calls are TRBV19 and TRBJ2-3, with D possibly TRBD2 on 6 matching bases. The length of the CDR3 is 14 residues. V was trimmed by 3 bases and J by 4 bases, leaving 11 bases between them. Germline CDR1 and CDR2: LNHDA and SQIVND (reference sequence). The CDR3 nucleotides are TGTGCCAGTAGTATTACACTAGCCCCAGATACGCAGTATTTT. Protein sequence: CASSITLAPDTQYF.

The V gene is TRBV7-2, the J gene TRBJ2-3; perhaps TRBD1 as D (6 bases). The ends were cut back, 6 bases at V and 1 base at J, with 11 bases in the middle. Germline V lookup: CDR1 SGHTA, CDR2 FQGNSA. This CDR3 contains 14 residues. This CDR3 is CASRRQDGTDTQYF. CDR3 in DNA: TGTGCCAGCAGAAGACAGGATGGCACAGATACGCAGTATTTT.

Within the sample, this clone is medium-sized. The V call is TRBV2, the J call TRBJ2-4; 10 positions match TRBD2. Trimming at V came to 7 bases and at J to 8 bases, leaving 11 bases not matched to a gene. The CDR3 runs to 15 residues. CDR1 is SNHLY and CDR2 is FYNNEI in the germline V gene. The CDR3: CASINSGRAQDIQYF. The CDR3 DNA sequence: TGTGCCAGCATTAACAGCGGGAGGGCCCAGGACATTCAGTACTTC.

The gene calls are TRBV11-2 and TRBJ2-7, with no clear D. In germline, CDR1 is SGHAT, CDR2 FQNNGV. The ends were cut back, 4 bases at V and 6 bases at J, with 16 bases in the middle. CDR3 size: 14 residues. The CDR3 DNA is TGTGCCAGCAGCTATGCCTGGCACATTGGCGAGCAGTACTTC. Translation gives CASSYAWHIGEQYF. The full variable domain, completed using reference TRBV11-2 and TRBJ2-7, is EAGVAQSPRYKIIEKRQSVAFWCNPISGHATLYWYQQILGQGPKLLIQFQNNGVVDDSQLPKDRFSAERLKGVDSTLKIQPAKLEDSAVYLCASSYAWHIGEQYFGPGTRLTVT.

The table lists this clone with a few counts. This chain joins TRBV9 and TRBJ1-5; D might be TRBD1 (6 bases). The ends were cut back, 3 bases at V and 1 base at J, with 11 bases in the middle. The CDR3 has 15 amino acids. From germline, CDR1 is SGDLS and CDR2 YYNGEE. The CDR3 region is CASSAGQTSNQPQHF. As DNA, the CDR3 is TGTGCCAGCAGCGCCGGACAGACGAGCAATCAGCCCCAGCATTTT.

The rearrangement links TRBV14 to TRBJ2-3; D perhaps matches TRBD2 (5 bases). V lost 7 bases, J lost 6 bases, and 14 bases lay in between. The CDR3 consists of 13 residues. Looked up from germline, CDR1 is SGHDN and CDR2 is FVKESK. The CDR3 here is CASTEVERDTQYF. CDR3 nucleotides: TGTGCCAGCACCGAAGTAGAGCGGGATACGCAGTATTTT.

The chain is built from TRBV6-1 and TRBJ2-7; a possible D gene is TRBD1 (5 bases). Germline CDR1 reads MNHNS; CDR2 reads SASEGT. The CDR3 spans 14 residues. Deletions cut 5 bases from V and 3 bases from J, with 14 bases between. For the CDR3, the DNA is TGTGCCAGCAGTCCGAGACAGTACTTCTACGAGCAGTACTTC. It specifies CASSPRQYFYEQYF.

This rearrangement joins TRBV16 to TRBJ2-5, with 7 bases that match TRBD1. Trimming took 3 bases from V and 5 from J; bases not matched to a gene: 9. The CDR3 runs 15 residues. From germline, CDR1 is KGHSY and CDR2 FQNENV. Here the CDR3 reads CASSQKTGLGETQYF. CDR3 bases: TGTGCCAGCAGCCAGAAGACAGGGCTGGGCGAGACCCAGTACTTC.

The genes are TRBV15 and TRBJ2-4; 7 bases match TRBD1. J lost 0 bases, V lost 3 bases, and 11 bases had no gene match. The CDR3 covers 18 residues. Germline loops: CDR1 LNHNV, CDR2 YYDKDF (reference sequence). The CDR3 DNA sequence: TGTGCCACCAGCAGCAGTAAAAATACAGGGGTAGCCAAAAACATTCAGTACTTC. This gives the protein CATSSSKNTGVAKNIQYF.

The chain employs TRBV23-1 and TRBJ2-5, with a weak D call TRBD1 (7 bases). TRBV23-1 is an open reading frame whose function is uncertain. Trimming stripped 4 bases from V and 5 bases from J, with 14 bases between. The CDR3 contains 14 residues. The CDR3 region is CASSRQGEEETQYF. CDR3 coding DNA: TGCGCCAGCAGTCGCCAGGGGGAGGAGGAGACCCAGTACTTC.

The chain carries TRBV5-1 and TRBJ2-7, with a tentative D call TRBD2 (5 bases). The CDR3 has 15 amino acids. The germline gives CDR1 SGHRS, CDR2 YFSETQ. The V end was cut by 0 bases, the J end by 4 bases, with 14 bases between. The CDR3 region is CASSLVSVTQYEQYF. The CDR3 DNA is TGCGCCAGCAGCTTGGTTAGCGTAACGCAATACGAGCAGTACTTC.

The CDR3 nucleotides are TGCGCCAGCAGCTGGGGGCGTCCGTGGAAATTGGGCTACACCTTC. This codes for CASSWGRPWKLGYTF. V and J are TRBV5-1 and TRBJ1-2, with D possibly being TRBD1 (6 bases). This CDR3 region has 15 residues. Germline-derived CDR1 and CDR2 are SGHRS and YFSETQ. Trimming stripped 3 bases from V and 8 bases from J, with 20 bases between.

This clone was picked up one time. The chain uses TRBV27 and TRBJ2-1, with TRBD2 matching 9 bases. The trim removed 6 bases at V and 7 bases at J, leaving 13 bases unmatched. The CDR3 has 16 amino acids. Germline V gene lookup returns CDR1 MNHEY and CDR2 SMNVEV (reference sequence). In DNA, the CDR3 is TGTGCCAGCAGCTCCTTAGCGGGAGTCTTGTGGAATGAGCAGTTCTTC. This gives the protein CASSSLAGVLWNEQFF.